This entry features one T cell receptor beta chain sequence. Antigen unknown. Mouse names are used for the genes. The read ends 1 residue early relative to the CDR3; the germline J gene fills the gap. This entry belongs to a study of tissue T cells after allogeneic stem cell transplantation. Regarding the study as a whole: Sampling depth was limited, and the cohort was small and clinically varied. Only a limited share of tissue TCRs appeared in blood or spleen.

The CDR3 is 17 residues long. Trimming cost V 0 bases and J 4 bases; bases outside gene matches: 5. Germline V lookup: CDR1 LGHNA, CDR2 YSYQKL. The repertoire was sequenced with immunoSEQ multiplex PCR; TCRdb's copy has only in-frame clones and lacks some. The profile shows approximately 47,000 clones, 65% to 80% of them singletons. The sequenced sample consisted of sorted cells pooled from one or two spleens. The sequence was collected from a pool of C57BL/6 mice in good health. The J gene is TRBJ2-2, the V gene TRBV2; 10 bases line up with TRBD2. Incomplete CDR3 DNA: TGTGCCAGCAGCCAAGAGGCTGGGGGGGCTGGCACCGGGCAGCTCTAC. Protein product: CASSQEAGGAGTGQLY. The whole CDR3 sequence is CASSQEAGGAGTGQLYF.